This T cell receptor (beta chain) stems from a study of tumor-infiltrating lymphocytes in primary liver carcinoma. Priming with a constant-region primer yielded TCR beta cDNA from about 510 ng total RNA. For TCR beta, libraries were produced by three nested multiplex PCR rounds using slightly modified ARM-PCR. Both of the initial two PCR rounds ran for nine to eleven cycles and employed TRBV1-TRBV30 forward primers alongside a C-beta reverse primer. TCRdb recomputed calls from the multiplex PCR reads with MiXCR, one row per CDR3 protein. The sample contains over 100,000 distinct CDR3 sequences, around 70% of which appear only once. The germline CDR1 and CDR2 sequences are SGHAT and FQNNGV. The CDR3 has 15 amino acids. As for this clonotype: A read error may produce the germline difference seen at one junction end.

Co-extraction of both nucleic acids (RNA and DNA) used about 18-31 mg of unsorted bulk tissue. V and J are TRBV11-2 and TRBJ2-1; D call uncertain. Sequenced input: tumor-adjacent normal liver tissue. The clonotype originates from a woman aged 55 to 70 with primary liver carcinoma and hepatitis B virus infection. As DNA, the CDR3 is TGTGCCAACAGCTTCCGGCGAAACTCCTACAATGAGAAGTTCTTC. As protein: CANSFRRNSYNEKFF.